Listed below are T cell receptor beta chains from one sample, sequenced in a study of memory CD4+ T cells and cytomegalovirus serostatus. Some clones are missing from TCRdb's copy, which holds only in-frame ones; the method was immunoSEQ multiplex PCR. This sample has under 85,000 clones; 78% occur once, and the top ten carry roughly 2.6%. Sequencing was performed on memory CD4+ T cells from blood. These receptors all come from an adult in good health and CMV-seropositive. The CDR3 runs from the conserved cysteine through the conserved F or W. The D gene is left open where the match is weak. A clone size is listed for some rows: how often the clone was seen (once, few, many), or a class if it is expanded.

j_call	v_call	clone_size	d_call	cdr3_nt	cdr3_aa
TRBJ1-2	TRBV30	-	TRBD1	TGTGCCTGGAGTCAGGGGGGCGGCTACACCTTC	CAWSQGGGYTF
TRBJ2-3	TRBV25-1	-	TRBD2	TGTGCCAGCAGCCGCGGGGGAGCTAGCACAGATACGCAGTATTTT	CASSRGGASTDTQYF
TRBJ1-1	TRBV2	-	TRBD1	TGTGCCAGCAGGGCAGGGGGCACTGAAGCTTTCTTT	CASRAGGTEAFF
TRBJ2-2	TRBV6-1	-	TRBD2	TGTGCCAGCAGACCAGCGGGGGGTGGCGGGGAGCTGTTTTTT	CASRPAGGGGELFF
TRBJ2-6	TRBV2	-	-	TGTGCCAGCAGACTCTCGGGGGCCAACGTCCTGACTTTC	CASRLSGANVLTF
TRBJ2-7	TRBV5-8	-	-	TGTGCCAGCAGCTTAACACACTACGAGCAGTACTTC	CASSLTHYEQYF
TRBJ2-1	TRBV6-5	-	-	TGTGCCAGCCAAGGCCCAGTAGAGGCATACAATGAGCAGTTCTTC	CASQGPVEAYNEQFF
TRBJ1-1	TRBV7-9	few	-	TGTGCCAGCAAGAGGTGGCAGCCCCAAATGAACACTGAAGCTTTCTTT	CASKRWQPQMNTEAFF
TRBJ2-5	TRBV7-9	-	-	TGTGCCAGCAGCCTCCTAGGAGAGACCCAGTACTTC	CASSLLGETQYF
TRBJ2-2	TRBV7-2	-	-	TGTGCCAGCAGCTTAGCCCCTGGGCGGGGCGTTAACACCGGGGAGCTGTTTTTT	CASSLAPGRGVNTGELFF
TRBJ1-1	TRBV30	-	-	TGTGCCTGGAGTGTAGACCCGGGGTTAAACACTGAAGCTTTCTTT	CAWSVDPGLNTEAFF
TRBJ2-5	TRBV20-1	-	-	TGCAGTGCTAGCGACTGGGGAGCCCAGTACTTC	CSASDWGAQYF
TRBJ1-1	TRBV4-1	few	-	TGCGCCAGCAGCCATCTCCCCCGAAGGGACGAAGGTGAAGCTTTCTTT	CASSHLPRRDEGEAFF
TRBJ1-4	TRBV6-6	-	TRBD1	TGTGCCAGCGGGTCTGGGACAGGGGCTGAAAAACTGTTTTTT	CASGSGTGAEKLFF
TRBJ2-2	TRBV7-6	once	TRBD2	TGTGCCAGCAGCTTAGATAGCGGGGAGAACACCGGGGAGCTGTTTTTT	CASSLDSGENTGELFF
TRBJ2-7	TRBV4-2	-	-	TGTGCCAGCAGCCAGTTGATCCGGGGGAGCGACGAGCAGTACTTC	CASSQLIRGSDEQYF
TRBJ2-3	TRBV5-1	-	TRBD2	TGCGCCAGCAGCTTGGAGGGACTAGCCCCAGATACGCAGTATTTT	CASSLEGLAPDTQYF
TRBJ2-2	TRBV11-2	-	-	TGTGCCAGCAGCTTCTTAAGGGCCCGGGAGCTGTTTTTT	CASSFLRARELFF
TRBJ2-3	TRBV10-1	-	TRBD2	TGCGCCAGCAGTGGAGGGCTAGCGGGGGGGCCAGATACGCAGTATTTT	CASSGGLAGGPDTQYF
TRBJ2-1	TRBV6-1	-	TRBD2	TGTGCCAGCAGTGTAGCGGGGGGTTACAATGAGCAGTTCTTC	CASSVAGGYNEQFF
TRBJ1-2	TRBV11-2	-	TRBD1	TGTGCCAGCAGCTTCCTAAGGGGGCGGGGCTATGGCTACACCTTC	CASSFLRGRGYGYTF
TRBJ1-1	TRBV5-1	once	-	TGCGCCAGCAGCCTTAATGGGGACACTGAAGCTTTCTTT	CASSLNGDTEAFF
TRBJ2-7	TRBV5-1	-	-	TGCGCCAGCACCAACTTAGGGGGGACCTACGAGCAGTACTTC	CASTNLGGTYEQYF
TRBJ2-7	TRBV30	-	-	TGTGCCTGGCTGCGCCCGGGGGCGGGCTACGAGCAGTACTTC	CAWLRPGAGYEQYF
TRBJ1-2	TRBV2	few	-	TGTGCCAGCAGTGAACTATCGGGCTACACCTTC	CASSELSGYTF
TRBJ2-1	TRBV18	-	-	TGTGCCAGCTCACCACGGGGCGGGGACAATGAGCAGTTCTTC	CASSPRGGDNEQFF
TRBJ1-1	TRBV5-4	-	TRBD1	TGTGCCAGCAGCTTCCAGGGGGCGATGGCTGAAGCTTTCTTT	CASSFQGAMAEAFF
TRBJ1-2	TRBV18	once	-	TGTGCCAGCTCACCAAGTCAGGATTTTGACTATGGCTACACCTTC	CASSPSQDFDYGYTF
TRBJ1-1	TRBV5-1	-	TRBD1	TGCGCCAGCAGCTTATACGACAGGGAGAACACTGAAGCTTTCTTT	CASSLYDRENTEAFF
TRBJ2-1	TRBV5-6	-	TRBD2	TGTGCCAGCAGCTATTACGGGACTAGCGGATACAATGAGCAGTTCTTC	CASSYYGTSGYNEQFF
TRBJ2-7	TRBV19	-	-	TGTGCCAGTAGTACCCAACAGCCAGGGAGCGAGCAGTACTTC	CASSTQQPGSEQYF
TRBJ1-2	TRBV6-1	-	-	TGTGCCAGCAGTGAATTTGGGGGTGCTTACGGCTACACCTTC	CASSEFGGAYGYTF
TRBJ2-1	TRBV5-1	-	-	TGCGCCAGCAGCTTGTTTGGTCTCTTTGATGAGCAGTTCTTC	CASSLFGLFDEQFF
TRBJ2-5	TRBV2	-	-	TGTGCCAGCGATGGGGGCGGAGAGACCCAGTACTTC	CASDGGGETQYF
TRBJ2-3	TRBV6-6	-	TRBD2	TGTGCCAGCAGTACCCCGGGGGGGCGCGGCACAGATACGCAGTATTTT	CASSTPGGRGTDTQYF
TRBJ1-2	TRBV21-1	-	-	TGTGCCAACCTTCCGGGACCCGGCTACACCTTC	CANLPGPGYTF
TRBJ2-3	TRBV28	-	-	TGTGCCAGCAGTTTCCCCCCCGGGGGCTTACCGGGGGATACGCAGTATTTT	CASSFPPGGLPGDTQYF
TRBJ1-6	TRBV2	-	TRBD1	TGTGCCAGCAGCTCCCGGGACAGAAGTAATTCACCCCTCCACTTT	CASSSRDRSNSPLHF
TRBJ2-7	TRBV2	-	TRBD2	TGTGCCAGCAGTCTCGGGGGGGCCTTATACGAGCAGTACTTC	CASSLGGALYEQYF
TRBJ1-3	TRBV19	few	TRBD1	TGTGCCAGTAGTTCTCGTAGGGACAGGGATTCGCTTTCTGGAAACACCATATATTTT	CASSSRRDRDSLSGNTIYF
TRBJ1-5	TRBV28	-	-	TGTGCCAGCAGCCGTGACAGACCCAATCAGCCCCAGCATTTT	CASSRDRPNQPQHF
TRBJ2-7	TRBV15	-	-	TGTGCCACCAGCAGAGATCGGGACACCGGGCGATACGAGCAGTACTTC	CATSRDRDTGRYEQYF
TRBJ1-1	TRBV25-1	-	-	TGTGCCAGCAGTGAATCTAGGCCTCCCCAGGAAGCTTTCTTT	CASSESRPPQEAFF
TRBJ1-6	TRBV18	-	TRBD1	TGTGCCAGCTCACCGGGACAGGCGAATTCACCCCTCCACTTT	CASSPGQANSPLHF
TRBJ2-5	TRBV5-1	-	-	TGCGCCAGCAGCTTGCGGCTAGGGAACCAAGAGACCCAGTACTTC	CASSLRLGNQETQYF
TRBJ1-4	TRBV5-6	-	-	TGTGCCAGCAGCTTGGCGGGAAAACCGGCTAATGAAAAACTGTTTTTT	CASSLAGKPANEKLFF
TRBJ1-4	TRBV7-9	once	-	TGTGCCAGCAGCCCCTCGGTAGGACCCTTAGTTCATGAAAAACTGTTTTTT	CASSPSVGPLVHEKLFF
TRBJ1-1	TRBV6-5	-	-	TGTGCCAGCAGTTACTTTGCAGACACTGAAGCTTTCTTT	CASSYFADTEAFF
TRBJ1-2	TRBV6-1	once	-	TGTGCCAGCAGTGTGCAGGGGAACTATGGCTACACCTTC	CASSVQGNYGYTF
TRBJ1-3	TRBV19	-	-	TGTGCCAGTGAACCTGCTGGACGCCATCTGCCTTTAGGAAACACCATATATTTT	CASEPAGRHLPLGNTIYF